One sample yielded the 21 T cell receptor beta chains listed below, sequenced in a study of blood T cell repertoires in COVID-19. The data were produced by immunoSEQ multiplex PCR, yet TCRdb's version contains in-frame clones alone and is incomplete. The repertoire holds approximately 150,000 clones, 80% to 90% seen once, with roughly 35% in the top ten. Sequencing was done on a sample of peripheral blood. The receptors were sampled from a man in his fifties or sixties who had recovered from COVID-19.

The chain joins TRBV6-1 to TRBJ1-4; 8 nucleotides line up with TRBD1. The CDR3 has 16 residues. After removal of 4 bases from V and 5 bases from J, the junction contained 9 bases not matched to a gene. Germline CDR1 and CDR2: MNHNS and SASEGT. CDR3 in DNA: TGTGCCAGCAGTGTCCCCGGACAGGGCGTAAATGAAAAACTGTTTTTT. Residues: CASSVPGQGVNEKLFF.

This clone was counted once. The chain uses TRBV4-3 and TRBJ2-7; TRBD2 matches 7 bases. Trimming removed 1 base from V and 2 bases from J; junction bases left unmatched: 8. The CDR3 consists of 16 residues. Germline CDR1 LGHNA, CDR2 YSLEER. CDR3 DNA: TGCGCCAGCAGCCAAGCCGGGACTACCTCAACCTACGAGCAGTACTTC. It specifies CASSQAGTTSTYEQYF.

V and J are TRBV12-3 or TRBV12-4 and TRBJ1-2, with a possible D match to TRBD1 (5 bases). V was trimmed by 6 bases and J by 8 bases, leaving 16 bases between them. This CDR3 has 13 amino acids. Here the CDR3 reads CASSPGGGLGYTF. In nucleotides, the CDR3 is TGTGCCAGCAGCCCCGGGGGGGGGTTAGGCTACACCTTC.

The V and J genes are TRBV3-1 (or the pseudogene TRBV3-2) and TRBJ2-1; 9 bases map to TRBD2. Losses at the gene ends were 4 bases for V and 5 bases for J; bases not matched to a gene: 6. The V gene's germline CDR1 is LGHDT and CDR2 YNNKEL (reference sequence). The CDR3 extends over 15 amino acids. CDR3 sequence: CASSLAGVQNNEQFF. The CDR3 DNA sequence: TGTGCCAGCAGCCTAGCGGGGGTACAGAACAATGAGCAGTTCTTC.

The chain couples TRBV9 to TRBJ1-6, with TRBD1 matching 9 bases. The germline V gene has CDR1 SGDLS and CDR2 YYNGEE. V lost 3 bases, J lost 0 bases, and 7 bases stayed unmatched. The CDR3 is 18 residues long. Here the CDR3 reads CASSAGQGMSSYNSPLHF. In nucleotides, the CDR3 is TGTGCCAGCAGCGCGGGACAGGGCATGAGCTCCTATAATTCACCCCTCCACTTT. Variable domain in full (rest from reference TRBV9 and TRBJ1-6): DSGVTQTPKHLITATGQRVTLRCSPRSGDLSVYWYQQSLDQGLQFLIQYYNGEERAKGNILERFSAQQFPDLHSELNLSSLELGDSALYFCASSAGQGMSSYNSPLHFGNGTRLTVT.

In its sample, this clone was seen many times. The chain carries TRBV18 and TRBJ1-2; 12 bases are a match to TRBD1. V dropped 2 bases and J dropped 7; count of bases not matched to a gene: 2. Germline CDR1 and CDR2: KGHSH and LQKENI. The CDR3 consists of 14 residues. CDR3 region: CASSPRDRGPGYTF. CDR3 sequence (DNA): TGTGCCAGCTCACCAAGGGACAGGGGGCCTGGCTACACCTTC.

This chain links TRBV3-1 (or the pseudogene TRBV3-2) with TRBJ2-5; 11 positions agree with TRBD2. CDR1 and CDR2 (germline): LGHDT, YNNKEL (reference sequence). V trimming: 1 base; J trimming: 3 bases; junction bases outside the gene matches: 4. The CDR3 contains 16 residues. CDR3: CASSQATSGGEETQYF. CDR3 in DNA: TGTGCCAGCAGCCAAGCCACTAGCGGGGGTGAAGAGACCCAGTACTTC.

In this sample, this clone turned up once. The chain combines TRBV6-1 with TRBJ2-6, with D maybe TRBD1 (5 bases). Germline V gene sequence: CDR1 MNHNS, CDR2 SASEGT. The V gene lost 3 bases and the J gene lost 0 bases, with 12 bases spanning the gap. This CDR3 comprises 17 residues. The CDR3 sequence is CASSDDSRASGANVLTF. CDR3 bases: TGTGCCAGCAGTGATGACAGTAGGGCCTCTGGGGCCAACGTCCTGACTTTC.

This rearrangement joins TRBV5-6 to TRBJ1-6; D is unresolved. Trimming cost V 0 bases and J 8 bases, with 15 bases left between them. CDR3 length: 16 amino acids. Germline loops: CDR1 SGHDT, CDR2 YYEEEE. CDR3 protein: CASSLEVRGLDSPLHF. The CDR3 nucleotides are TGTGCCAGCAGCTTGGAAGTCCGTGGGCTCGATTCACCCCTCCACTTT.

This clone has a single count. The chain couples TRBV7-9 to TRBJ1-6; TRBD1 might be the D (6 bases). V gave up 5 bases and J gave up 7 bases, with 15 bases separating them. This CDR3 region has 15 residues. Germline V lookup: CDR1 SEHNR, CDR2 FQNEAQ (reference sequence). The CDR3 is CASSRAGAYNSPLHF. In DNA form, the CDR3 reads TGTGCCAGCAGCCGAGCGGGGGCTTACAATTCACCCCTCCACTTT.

The DNA of the CDR3 is TGTGCCAGCAGCCAGCGCGGGAGCGTGTGGGAGACCCAGTACTTC. Encoded protein: CASSQRGSVWETQYF. V gene TRBV11-2 combines with J gene TRBJ2-5; TRBD2 aligns across 7 bases. V lost 5 bases, J lost 5 bases, and 11 bases stayed unmatched. Germline-derived CDR1 and CDR2 are SGHAT and FQNNGV. The CDR3 is 15 residues long.

The chain couples TRBV7-2 to TRBJ2-7; 7 nucleotides match TRBD1. The junction had 13 bases not matched to a gene; V was cut back by 5 bases and J by 6 bases. The CDR3 sequence is 15 residues long. Germline V gene sequence: CDR1 SGHTA, CDR2 FQGNSA. The CDR3 loop reads CASSPPGQPVSEQYF. In DNA form, the CDR3 reads TGTGCCAGCAGCCCCCCGGGACAGCCCGTCAGCGAGCAGTACTTC. The variable domain in full, completed from reference TRBV7-2 and TRBJ2-7, reads GAGVSQSPSNKVTEKGKDVELRCDPISGHTALYWYRQSLGQGLEFLIYFQGNSAPDKSGLPSDRFSAERTGGSVSTLTIQRTQQEDSAVYLCASSPPGQPVSEQYFGPGTRLTVT.

The rearrangement joins TRBV19 to TRBJ1-5, with 9 bases lining up with TRBD1. The junction had 2 bases not matched to a gene; V was cut back by 1 base and J by 1 base. The CDR3 loop spans 16 amino acids. Germline V CDR1 and CDR2: LNHDA, SQIVND (reference sequence). This CDR3 is CASSIVQGASNQPQHF. The CDR3 nucleotides are TGTGCCAGTAGTATAGTACAGGGGGCGAGCAATCAGCCCCAGCATTTT.

V is TRBV7-9 and J is TRBJ1-5; no firm D call. This CDR3 spans 14 amino acids. The V and J ends lost 4 bases and 3 bases respectively, with 10 bases between them. Looked up from germline, CDR1 is SEHNR and CDR2 is FQNEAQ (reference sequence). The CDR3 DNA sequence: TGTGCCAGCAGCTCCGGAGGTGTCAATCAGCCCCAGCATTTT. As protein: CASSSGGVNQPQHF.

V and J are TRBV4-1 and TRBJ1-1; possibly TRBD1 for D (5 bases). Deletions cut 1 base from V and 6 bases from J, with 9 bases between. Looked up from germline, CDR1 is MGHRA and CDR2 is YSYEKL. There are 13 residues in the CDR3. CDR3 protein: CASSQVGAPEAFF. DNA for the CDR3: TGCGCCAGCAGCCAAGTAGGGGCTCCTGAAGCTTTCTTT.

The V and J genes are TRBV5-6 and TRBJ1-2, with 9 bases fitting TRBD1. The CDR3 spans 14 residues. The junction had 8 bases not matched to a gene; V was cut back by 6 bases and J by 5 bases. Per germline, CDR1 SGHDT and CDR2 YYEEEE. CDR3 nucleotide sequence: TGTGCCAGCAACCGACAGGGGGTGCGGTATGGCTACACCTTC. This codes for CASNRQGVRYGYTF.

This clone was seen once. J is TRBJ1-5 and V is TRBV10-2, with 9 bases that match TRBD1. There are 18 residues in the CDR3. The germline CDR1 and CDR2 sequences are WSHSY and SAAADI. Trimming removed 2 bases from V and 0 bases from J; junction bases left unmatched: 8. The CDR3 bases are TGCGCCAGCAGTGAGCAAACAGGGGGCCCTTATAGCAATCAGCCCCAGCATTTT. Encoded protein: CASSEQTGGPYSNQPQHF.

V and J are TRBV4-3 and TRBJ1-3; TRBD1 is a possible D gene (6 bases). The CDR3 consists of 16 residues. The germline V gene has CDR1 LGHNA and CDR2 YSLEER. The V gene lost 3 bases and the J gene lost 0 bases, with 12 bases spanning the gap. Here the CDR3 reads CASSHPTGLSGNTIYF. The CDR3 bases are TGCGCCAGCAGCCACCCAACAGGGCTCTCTGGAAACACCATATATTTT.

The chain links TRBV9 to TRBJ1-6; 9 positions match TRBD1. The CDR3 consists of 15 residues. The germline V gene encodes CDR1 SGDLS and CDR2 YYNGEE. V trimming: 0 bases; J trimming: 7 bases; junction bases outside the gene matches: 2. In nucleotides, the CDR3 is TGTGCCAGCAGCGTAGAAGGGACAGGGAATTCACCCCTCCACTTT. As protein: CASSVEGTGNSPLHF.

The chain carries TRBV7-9 and TRBJ1-6; 7 nucleotides align to TRBD1. Germline V gene data show CDR1 as SEHNR and CDR2 as FQNEAQ (reference sequence). The CDR3 loop spans 15 amino acids. With V trimmed by 4 bases and J by 7 bases, 7 bases remained unmatched. The CDR3 sequence: CASSYTDRANSPLHF. The DNA of the CDR3 is TGTGCCAGCAGCTACACAGACAGGGCGAATTCACCCCTCCACTTT.

The V call is TRBV29-1, the J call TRBJ2-7; D perhaps matches TRBD1 (5 bases). Germline V gene sequence: CDR1 SQVTM, CDR2 ANQGSEA. Trimming removed 1 base from V and 5 bases from J, with 12 bases in between. The CDR3 loop spans 13 amino acids. Here the CDR3 DNA reads TGCAGCGTTGAAGGCCAGGGTGGCAACGAGCAGTACTTC. Encoded protein: CSVEGQGGNEQYF.